The subject of this entry is one TCR beta chain. What it binds is unknown. V dropped 4 bases and J dropped 5; count of bases not matched to a gene: 6. The V gene's germline CDR1 is SGHAT and CDR2 FQNNGV. This CDR3 has 16 amino acids. This sample stems from a study of shared clonotypes between healthy human individuals. General observations from the study: Among donors, the sharing of clonotypes was expected to be influenced by sequencing depth.

TCRdb keeps only in-frame clones here, not all; method: immunoSEQ multiplex PCR. The sample contains under 1 million clones, 96% of which appear only once. Naive CD8 cells lacked CD45RO and underwent positive selection for CCR7, leaving out terminally differentiated effector memory CD45RA+ cells. This TCR was recovered from a man aged 25-40 years in good health. The V gene is TRBV11-2, the J gene TRBJ2-1; 12 bases line up with TRBD2. The sample consisted of naive CD8+ T cells sorted from blood. CDR3 bases: TGTGCCAGCAGCTCCGGACTAGCGGGACTGAACAATGAGCAGTTCTTC. Amino acids: CASSSGLAGLNNEQFF.